This TCR beta chain was identified in a study of blood T cells in healthy people across ages. Regarding the study as a whole: Naive and antigen-experienced cells could not be conclusively compared, given unsorted PBMCs. Shifts in expanded clonotypes may have been confounded by donor CMV status, which was unknown.

V lost 0 bases, J lost 3 bases, and 12 bases lay in between. CDR1 is PRHDT, CDR2 FYEKMQ, per germline (reference sequence). This CDR3 is 15 amino acids long. The second PCR ran roughly 7 to 12 cycles with a sample-barcoded 5' primer and J-beta primers. Each TCR beta cDNA got a 12-nucleotide random molecular identifier. TCRdb re-called the 5' RACE reads with MiXCR, one entry per CDR3 protein. The sample records about 830,000 distinct CDR3 sequences, 55% to 65% being singletons. This clonotype was counted between two and nine times. The target antigen is unknown. This TCR was recovered from a man aged 30 to 39 in good health. The sequenced sample was blood. This sequence joins TRBV13 and TRBJ2-7; a possible D gene is TRBD2 (5 bases). For the CDR3, the DNA is TGTGCCAGCAGCTTAGGCTTAGGACGGGGCTACGAGCAGTACTTC. Its translation is CASSLGLGRGYEQYF. Using reference TRBV13 and TRBJ2-7 for the parts outside the CDR3, the full variable domain is AAGVIQSPRHLIKEKRETATLKCYPIPRHDTVYWYQQGPGQDPQFLISFYEKMQSDKGSIPDRFSAQQFSDYHSELNMSSLELGDSALYFCASSLGLGRGYEQYFGPGTRLTVT.